Each of the 30 T cell receptor beta chains below was sequenced from the same sample in a study of blood T cell repertoires in COVID-19. TCRdb's table, derived via immunoSEQ multiplex PCR, lists solely in-frame clones and lacks some. The sample contains nearly 110,000 clones, around nine tenths of which appear only once. Sequences were obtained from peripheral blood. These receptors all stem from a young woman with acute or convalescent COVID-19.

The rearrangement links TRBV28 to TRBJ1-1; D may be TRBD1 (5 bases). Germline V gene lookup returns CDR1 MDHEN and CDR2 SYDVKM. The CDR3 contains 15 residues. V was cut by 2 bases and J by 6 bases, with 16 bases left in between. The CDR3 is CASSLPLGAQAEAFF. CDR3 bases: TGTGCCAGCAGTTTACCCTTAGGGGCCCAAGCTGAAGCTTTCTTT.

In this sample, this clone turned up a few times. The chain carries TRBV5-5 and TRBJ1-4; D might be TRBD1 (5 bases). The V and J ends lost 2 bases and 7 bases respectively, with 9 bases between them. The CDR3 sequence is 13 residues long. The V gene's germline CDR1 is SGHKS and CDR2 YYEKEE (reference sequence). The CDR3 region has the DNA TGTGCCAGCAGCTTCGGGGGAGGTGAAAAACTGTTTTTT. Its translation is CASSFGGGEKLFF.

CDR3 residues: CASGPTGDTQYF. CDR3 in DNA: TGTGCTAGTGGCCCGACTGGAGATACGCAGTATTTT. J is TRBJ2-3 and V is TRBV12-5; D unclear. The V end was cut by 6 bases, the J end by 5 bases, with 9 bases between. Germline-derived CDR1 and CDR2 are LGHNT and FRNRAP. CDR3 length: 12 residues.

The rearrangement joins TRBV5-8 to TRBJ2-1, with 10 bases that match TRBD2. CDR1 and CDR2 (germline): SGHTS, YDEGEE. The CDR3 runs to 18 residues. After removal of 1 base from V and 6 bases from J, the junction contained 13 bases not matched to a gene. This chain's CDR3 is CASSLLSSSGGRLNEQFF. The CDR3 bases are TGTGCCAGCAGCTTGCTGTCGTCTAGCGGGGGACGTCTCAATGAGCAGTTCTTC.

The genes are TRBV5-6 and TRBJ2-7, with D uncertain. V lost 4 bases and J lost 3, with 11 bases in between. The CDR3 sequence is 13 residues long. The germline CDR1 and CDR2 sequences are SGHDT and YYEEEE. As DNA, the CDR3 is TGTGCCAGCAGCCGCCTGGTACTCTACGAGCAGTACTTC. As protein: CASSRLVLYEQYF.

The chain employs TRBV7-6 and TRBJ2-1, with 9 bases matching TRBD2. Germline assignment: CDR1 SGHVS and CDR2 FNYEAQ. The CDR3 loop spans 15 amino acids. V gave up 5 bases and J gave up 7 bases; unmatched junction bases: 9. CDR3: CASSPLAGSKNEQFF. CDR3 coding DNA: TGTGCCAGCAGCCCTCTAGCGGGAAGTAAGAATGAGCAGTTCTTC.

The rearrangement uses TRBV11-2 and TRBJ2-3; maybe TRBD2 (6 bases). CDR1 and CDR2 from the germline V gene are SGHAT and FQNNGV. This CDR3 has 16 residues. V was shortened by 5 bases and J by 0 bases, with 15 bases between the two germline ends. CDR3 DNA sequence: TGTGCCAGCAGCGGTAGCGGAGGACCTAGCACAGATACGCAGTATTTT. Translating gives CASSGSGGPSTDTQYF.

CDR3 nucleotide sequence: TGTGCCTGGGGGCCGGGCCTCCGAGGGAATGAAAAACTGTTTTTT. The encoded protein is CAWGPGLRGNEKLFF. The chain carries TRBV30 and TRBJ1-4; unclear D gene. The V end was cut by 5 bases, the J end by 5 bases, with 18 bases between. From germline, CDR1 is GTSNPN and CDR2 SVGIG (reference sequence). The CDR3 is 15 residues long. The full variable domain, in which reference TRBV30 and TRBJ1-4 provide the parts outside the CDR3, is SQTIHQWPATLVQPVGSPLSLECTVEGTSNPNLYWYRQAAGRGLQLLFYSVGIGQISSEVPQNLSASRPQDRQFILSSKKLLLSDSGFYLCAWGPGLRGNEKLFFGSGTQLSVL.

V usage is TRBV3-1 (or the pseudogene TRBV3-2) and J usage is TRBJ1-2; D unclear. The CDR3 runs to 21 residues. Trimming pared 1 base from V and 2 bases from J, leaving 29 bases between. Germline assignment: CDR1 LGHDT and CDR2 YNNKEL (reference sequence). The CDR3 is CASSQVYPISTEGVRNYGYTF. For the CDR3, the DNA is TGTGCCAGCAGCCAAGTTTATCCCATTAGCACAGAGGGTGTACGAAACTATGGCTACACCTTC.

This chain connects TRBV7-9 to TRBJ2-1; 7 positions agree with TRBD2. Germline loops: CDR1 SEHNR, CDR2 FQNEAQ (reference sequence). This CDR3 contains 15 residues. J lost 7 bases, V lost 2 bases, and 8 bases had no gene match. The CDR3 DNA sequence: TGTGCCAGCAGCTTAATGGGCGGGAGCGGGAATGAGCAGTTCTTC. It codes for CASSLMGGSGNEQFF.

The chain carries TRBV28 and TRBJ2-3, with TRBD2 matching over 10 bases. V lost 9 bases and J lost 8; bases outside the gene matches: 8. CDR1 is MDHEN and CDR2 is SYDVKM in the germline V gene. CDR3 length equals 13 residues. The CDR3 loop reads CASSGTSVGTQYF. The CDR3 nucleotides read TGTGCCAGTTCCGGGACTAGCGTAGGTACGCAGTATTTT.

The rearrangement links TRBV5-1 to TRBJ1-4; tentative D call: TRBD1 (5 bases). This CDR3 is built from 16 residues. Trimming pared 0 bases from V and 0 bases from J, leaving 9 bases between. The germline V gene encodes CDR1 SGHRS and CDR2 YFSETQ. The CDR3 nucleotides read TGCGCCAGCAGCTTGGTCCAGGGCCCAACTAATGAAAAACTGTTTTTT. Protein sequence: CASSLVQGPTNEKLFF.

The chain uses TRBV20-1 and TRBJ2-5; D not resolved. Germline CDR1 reads DFQATT; CDR2 reads SNEGSKA (reference sequence). The CDR3 covers 11 residues. Trimming stripped 8 bases from V and 4 bases from J, with 11 bases between. This CDR3 is CSTLARETQYF. CDR3 sequence (DNA): TGCAGTACCTTGGCAAGAGAGACCCAGTACTTC.

The genes are TRBV2 and TRBJ2-1; the match to TRBD1 covers 9 bases. With 10 bases clipped from V and 7 bases from J, the junction kept 14 bases outside the gene matches. The CDR3 is 15 residues long. The germline CDR1 and CDR2 sequences are SNHLY and FYNNEI. The CDR3 here is CAINSGTGFMNEQFF. The DNA for the CDR3 is TGTGCCATCAACTCCGGGACAGGGTTCATGAATGAGCAGTTCTTC.

The rearrangement joins TRBV28 to TRBJ2-7; TRBD2 might be the D (6 bases). CDR1 MDHEN and CDR2 SYDVKM come from the germline V gene. The CDR3 extends over 11 amino acids. The V gene lost 8 bases and the J gene lost 4 bases, with 9 bases spanning the gap. CDR3 amino acids: CASEGLYEQYF. The CDR3 DNA is TGTGCCAGCGAAGGACTATACGAGCAGTACTTC.

The genes are TRBV11-1 and TRBJ2-7, with a possible D match to TRBD2 (6 bases). The CDR3 extends over 15 amino acids. The germline gives CDR1 SGHAT, CDR2 FQDESV (reference sequence). The V and J ends lost 1 base and 5 bases respectively, with 15 bases between them. CDR3 coding DNA: TGTGCCAGCAGCTTAGTACAGGAGGGCTCTCACGAGCAGTACTTC. It is translated as CASSLVQEGSHEQYF. Complete variable domain (other parts from reference TRBV11-1 and TRBJ2-7): EAEVAQSPRYKITEKSQAVAFWCDPISGHATLYWYRQILGQGPELLVQFQDESVVDDSQLPKDRFSAERLKGVDSTLKIQPAELGDSAMYLCASSLVQEGSHEQYFGPGTRLTVT.

This clone came up once. V and J are TRBV18 and TRBJ1-1, with TRBD1 as a possible D gene (5 bases). Germline values: CDR1 KGHSH, CDR2 LQKENI. The CDR3 contains 14 residues. The V end lost 0 bases, the J end lost 13 bases, and 18 bases lay between the germline ends. The CDR3 DNA reads as TGTGCCAGCTCACCACCCTCCCTAGTGGGGGGTGTTTTCTTT. This translates into CASSPPSLVGGVFF. The whole variable domain, filled in from reference TRBV18 and TRBJ1-1, reads NAGVMQNPRHLVRRRGQEARLRCSPMKGHSHVYWYRQLPEEGLKFMVYLQKENIIDESGMPKERFSAEFPKEGPSILRIQQVVRGDSAAYFCASSPPSLVGGVFFGQGTRLTVV.

This chain links TRBV6-6 with TRBJ1-5, with 8 bases fitting TRBD1. The CDR3 contains 14 residues. CDR1 and CDR2 from the germline V gene are MNHNY and SVGAGI (reference sequence). V dropped 5 bases and J dropped 7; count of bases not matched to a gene: 7. CDR3 sequence (DNA): TGTGCCAGCAGTCACGGACAGGGCGGACAGCCCCAGCATTTT. This translates into CASSHGQGGQPQHF.

This clone was recorded once. This rearrangement joins TRBV28 to TRBJ1-2; TRBD1 agrees at 9 bases. The CDR3 is 16 amino acids. Germline V CDR1 and CDR2: MDHEN, SYDVKM. Trimming cost V 6 bases and J 2 bases; bases outside gene matches: 10. CDR3 sequence (DNA): TGTGCCAGCAGCCTAAACCTCGGACAGGGGAACTATGGCTACACCTTC. This translates into CASSLNLGQGNYGYTF.

The chain links TRBV5-1 to TRBJ2-7; D not certain. V lost 0 bases and J 1 base, leaving 5 bases between the germline ends. This CDR3 comprises 13 residues. Germline CDR1 SGHRS, CDR2 YFSETQ. CDR3 loop: CASSLVSSYEQYF. CDR3 bases: TGCGCCAGCAGCTTGGTATCTTCCTACGAGCAGTACTTC.

The rearrangement uses TRBV28 and TRBJ1-5; TRBD1 aligns across 7 bases. With 5 bases clipped from V and 3 bases from J, the junction kept 7 bases outside the gene matches. Germline V gives CDR1 MDHEN, CDR2 SYDVKM. The CDR3 runs to 15 residues. The CDR3 here is CASSQGGQFNQPQHF. For the CDR3, the DNA is TGTGCCAGCAGTCAAGGGGGCCAATTCAATCAGCCCCAGCATTTT.

The rearrangement uses TRBV30 and TRBJ1-5; the D is unclear. The V end was cut by 7 bases, the J end by 0 bases, with 19 bases between. The CDR3 loop spans 16 amino acids. Germline V gene lookup returns CDR1 GTSNPN and CDR2 SVGIG (reference sequence). CDR3 nucleotides: TGTGCCTTTCCGGAAGTAGCCCCGATTAGCAATCAGCCCCAGCATTTT. Amino acid sequence: CAFPEVAPISNQPQHF.

The rearrangement joins TRBV6-5 to TRBJ2-3, with D tentatively TRBD1 (6 bases). The CDR3 covers 14 residues. V lost 11 bases to trimming and J lost 5 bases, with 20 bases between them. Germline V gene data show CDR1 as MNHEY and CDR2 as SVGAGI. This chain's CDR3 is CAGKGVTNLDTQYF. The CDR3 nucleotides are TGTGCCGGCAAGGGGGTTACAAATCTAGATACGCAGTATTTT.

This clone was seen just once. V gene TRBV28 combines with J gene TRBJ2-1; 9 bases line up with TRBD1. V lost 6 bases to trimming and J lost 6 bases; unmatched junction nucleotides: 6. In germline, CDR1 is MDHEN, CDR2 SYDVKM. The CDR3 is 14 residues long. CDR3 loop: CASSDRGSLNEQFF. The CDR3 bases are TGTGCCAGCAGCGACAGGGGGTCCCTCAATGAGCAGTTCTTC. Based on the CDR3 plus reference TRBV28 and TRBJ2-1, the full variable domain is DVKVTQSSRYLVKRTGEKVFLECVQDMDHENMFWYRQDPGLGLRLIYFSYDVKMKEKGDIPEGYSVSREKKERFSLILESASTNQTSMYLCASSDRGSLNEQFFGPGTRLTVL.

This clone has only a few counts. The chain carries TRBV7-2 and TRBJ1-1; D remains ambiguous. V lost 5 bases and J lost 0, with 16 bases in between. There are 16 residues in the CDR3. Looked up from germline, CDR1 is SGHTA and CDR2 is FQGNSA. Here the CDR3 DNA reads TGTGCCAGCAGCAACCGAGGGCTTGTTCTGAACACTGAAGCTTTCTTT. This codes for CASSNRGLVLNTEAFF.

This chain joins TRBV30 and TRBJ1-3; weak D call: TRBD1 (6 bases). The V end was cut by 2 bases, the J end by 0 bases, with 14 bases between. This CDR3 has 16 residues. The germline CDR1 and CDR2 sequences are GTSNPN and SVGIG (reference sequence). CDR3 in amino acids: CAWSLQGSGSGNTIYF. The CDR3, as DNA: TGTGCCTGGAGTCTACAGGGTTCTGGCTCTGGAAACACCATATATTTT.

J is TRBJ2-3 and V is TRBV7-3; D is ambiguous. The CDR3 extends over 15 amino acids. Germline V gives CDR1 SGHTA, CDR2 FQGTGA. V lost 3 bases and J 1 base, leaving 11 bases between the germline ends. The DNA for the CDR3 is TGTGCCAGCAGCTTCGACTCCTGGGGCACAGATACGCAGTATTTT. It codes for CASSFDSWGTDTQYF. Full variable domain (outside the CDR3, taken from reference TRBV7-3 and TRBJ2-3): GAGVSQTPSNKVTEKGKYVELRCDPISGHTALYWYRQSLGQGPEFLIYFQGTGAADDSGLPNDRFFAVRPEGSVSTLKIQRTERGDSAVYLCASSFDSWGTDTQYFGPGTRLTVL.

This chain joins TRBV9 and TRBJ2-1; 7 bases line up with TRBD2. The CDR3 totals 15 residues. Trimming at V came to 0 bases and at J to 1 base, leaving 1 base not matched to a gene. Germline V gene lookup returns CDR1 SGDLS and CDR2 YYNGEE. CDR3 in DNA: TGTGCCAGCAGCGTAGAAGCGGGGTCCTACAATGAGCAGTTCTTC. Its translation: CASSVEAGSYNEQFF.

The rearrangement links TRBV4-1 to TRBJ1-2, with a possible D match to TRBD1 (5 bases). The CDR3 covers 16 residues. Between the trimmed V and J ends, which lost 0 bases and 6 bases, there was a span of 17 bases. CDR1 is MGHRA and CDR2 is YSYEKL in the germline V gene. CDR3 residues: CASSQENLGREDGYTF. DNA for the CDR3: TGCGCCAGCAGCCAAGAGAATCTGGGCAGGGAGGATGGCTACACCTTC.

The chain is built from TRBV29-1 and TRBJ1-1; D is unresolved. Trimming shortened V by 1 base and J by 8 bases, and 11 bases separated the two germline ends. There are 12 residues in the CDR3. CDR1 SQVTM and CDR2 ANQGSEA come from the germline V gene. CDR3 in amino acids: CSVEALKLEAFF. Here the CDR3 DNA reads TGCAGCGTTGAAGCCTTAAAACTCGAAGCTTTCTTT.